This paragraph covers one T cell receptor beta chain sequence. Its specificity is not known. The sample comes from a study of beta chain features in type 1 diabetes. Study-level points and caveats: Possible PCR preference for shorter templates applied equally to patients and controls.

Investigators reverse transcribed all isolated RNA, so they sequenced expressed TCRB transcripts. The protocol was immunoSEQ multiplex PCR, while the TCRdb copy is restricted to in-frame clones and leaves out a portion. Among approximately 380,000 clones listed, approximately 15% were seen once. This CDR3 has 14 residues. The V gene end was trimmed by 0 bases and the J gene end by 5 bases; junction bases not matched to a gene: 2. Germline CDR1 and CDR2: KGHSH and LQKENI. The material sequenced was naive CD4+ T cells from blood. This chain uses TRBV18 with TRBJ2-7; 9 nucleotides line up with TRBD1. The clonotype originates from a woman between 18 and 29 years old in good health. The CDR3 DNA reads as TGTGCCAGCTCACCACCGGGACAGGGCCACGAGCAGTACTTC. Protein product: CASSPPGQGHEQYF.